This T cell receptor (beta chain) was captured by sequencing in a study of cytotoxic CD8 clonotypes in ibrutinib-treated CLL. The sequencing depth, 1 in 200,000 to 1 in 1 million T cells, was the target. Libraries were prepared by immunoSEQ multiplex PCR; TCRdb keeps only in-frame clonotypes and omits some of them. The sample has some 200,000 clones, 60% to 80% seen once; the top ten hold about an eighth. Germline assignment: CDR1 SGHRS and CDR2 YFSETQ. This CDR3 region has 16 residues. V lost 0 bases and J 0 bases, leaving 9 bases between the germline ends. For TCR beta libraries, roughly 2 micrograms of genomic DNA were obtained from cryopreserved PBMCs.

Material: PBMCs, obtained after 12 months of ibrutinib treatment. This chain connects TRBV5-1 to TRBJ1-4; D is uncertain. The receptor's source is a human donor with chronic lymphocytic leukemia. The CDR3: CASSLGPTTTNEKLFF. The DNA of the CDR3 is TGCGCCAGCAGCTTGGGTCCGACTACAACTAATGAAAAACTGTTTTTT.